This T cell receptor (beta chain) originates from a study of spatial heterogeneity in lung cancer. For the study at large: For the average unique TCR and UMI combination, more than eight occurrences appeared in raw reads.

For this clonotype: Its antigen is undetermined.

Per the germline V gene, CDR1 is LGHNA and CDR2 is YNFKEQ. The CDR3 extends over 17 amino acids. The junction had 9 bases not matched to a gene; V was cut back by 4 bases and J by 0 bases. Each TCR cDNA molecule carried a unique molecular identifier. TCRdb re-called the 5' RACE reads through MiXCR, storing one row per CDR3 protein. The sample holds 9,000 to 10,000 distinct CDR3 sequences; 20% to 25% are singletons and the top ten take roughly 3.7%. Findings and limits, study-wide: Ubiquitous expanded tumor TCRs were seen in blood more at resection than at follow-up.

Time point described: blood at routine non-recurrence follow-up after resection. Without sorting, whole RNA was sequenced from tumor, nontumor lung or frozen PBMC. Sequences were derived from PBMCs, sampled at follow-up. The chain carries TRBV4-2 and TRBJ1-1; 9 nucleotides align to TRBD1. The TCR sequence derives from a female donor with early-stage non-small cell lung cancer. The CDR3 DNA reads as TGTGCCAGCAGCCTTGGGACAGGGAAGGGCCTGAACACTGAAGCTTTCTTT. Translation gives CASSLGTGKGLNTEAFF.